This T cell receptor beta chain comes out of a study of response to subunit inactivated influenza vaccine. V was pared by 7 bases and J by 6 bases, with 12 bases of the junction left unmatched. The CDR3 is 14 residues long. Each CDR3 protein is one row after TCRdb ran MiXCR on the RT-PCR reads. The sample carries 750,000 to 850,000 distinct CDR3 sequences, roughly 18% recorded once. This clonotype was observed a handful of times. Its target is not known. Whole-study results and caveats: There was a suggestion from the authors that each seasonal influenza vaccination recruits few new T cells.

The chain carries TRBV12-3 or TRBV12-4 and TRBJ2-7; 7 nucleotides match TRBD2. The material sequenced was PBMCs from blood, taken 5 days after vaccination. The sequence derives from a man aged 45-60 years who received an inactivated influenza vaccine. Written as DNA, the CDR3 is TGTGCCAGCACTCGCCTTTTCGCTAGCGGCGAGCAGTACTTC. The encoded protein is CASTRLFASGEQYF.